The 18 T cell receptor beta chains reported below all come from one sample, sequenced in a study of glioma-infiltrating T cells. TCR alpha and beta CDR3 regions were amplified from RNA using iRepertoire nested multiplex PCR. TCRdb called the multiplex PCR reads again in MiXCR, with one record for every CDR3 protein. This table has over 140,000 distinct CDR3 sequences, approximately 39% appearing once. The sample was glioma tissue, nonneoplastic brain tissue, or PBMCs (not recorded which). These receptors were obtained from a human donor with low-grade glioma or glioblastoma, undergoing nonglioma brain surgery, or in good health (not recorded which).

This rearrangement joins TRBV6-1 to TRBJ2-3, with a possible D match to TRBD1 (6 bases). Germline assignment: CDR1 MNHNS and CDR2 SASEGT. Trimming stripped 2 bases from V and 7 bases from J, with 16 bases between. This CDR3 contains 15 residues. CDR3 nucleotides: TGTGCCAGCAGTGAATCGACAGGCATACTAAATACGCAGTATTTT. As protein: CASSESTGILNTQYF.

This sequence joins TRBV15 and TRBJ1-5; maybe TRBD1 (6 bases). The germline gives CDR1 LNHNV, CDR2 YYDKDF (reference sequence). The CDR3 contains 14 residues. The V end was cut by 8 bases, the J end by 5 bases, with 16 bases between. The DNA for the CDR3 is TGTGCCACCGGAGGCCGGGACACTTATCAGCCCCAGCATTTT. This sequence encodes CATGGRDTYQPQHF.

This chain connects TRBV7-2 to TRBJ2-3; TRBD2 is a possible D gene (6 bases). V lost 2 bases and J lost 3, with 12 bases in between. CDR3 length equals 15 residues. In germline, CDR1 is SGHTA, CDR2 FQGNSA. This CDR3 reads CASSLSGSGTDTQYF. In DNA, the CDR3 is TGTGCCAGCAGCTTAAGCGGGTCTGGGACAGATACGCAGTATTTT.

Comments on this clonotype: A read error may be the cause here, since a much bigger clone is one base away. V usage is TRBV6-6 and J usage is TRBJ2-3; D might be TRBD2 (6 bases). CDR1 is MNHNY and CDR2 is SVGAGI in the germline V gene (reference sequence). The V end was cut by 7 bases, the J end by 8 bases, with 19 bases between. The CDR3 length is 14 residues. CDR3 sequence: CASTKGKGGGTQYF. The CDR3 nucleotides read TGTGCCAGCACGAAGGGAAAGGGAGGAGGTACGCAGTATTTT.

In its sample, this clonotype was seen a few times. This chain joins TRBV4-2 and TRBJ1-2, with D unclear. In germline, CDR1 is LGHNA, CDR2 YNFKEQ. CDR3 size: 15 residues. The ends were cut back, 4 bases at V and 5 bases at J, with 17 bases in the middle. The CDR3: CASSPVNSPLYGYTF. In DNA form, the CDR3 reads TGTGCCAGCAGCCCCGTTAACAGCCCCCTATATGGCTACACCTTC.

This clonotype was counted many times. The genes are TRBV6-1 and TRBJ1-1; no clear D. The germline CDR1 and CDR2 sequences are MNHNS and SASEGT. Trimming removed 6 bases from V and 5 bases from J, with 7 bases in between. The CDR3 is made up of 11 amino acids. The DNA for the CDR3 is TGTGCCAGCAGGGAAAGGACTGAAGCTTTCTTT. Encoded protein: CASRERTEAFF.

A few counts support this clonotype. The DNA for the CDR3 is TGTGCCAGCAGGATAACAGGGGGTAGTGGCTACACCTTC. Translation gives CASRITGGSGYTF. This sequence joins TRBV27 and TRBJ1-2; 8 nucleotides align to TRBD1. Germline assignment: CDR1 MNHEY and CDR2 SMNVEV (reference sequence). V lost 6 bases and J lost 7; bases outside the gene matches: 7. The CDR3 consists of 13 residues.

This clonotype has a handful of counts. The CDR3 protein is CASKTGLEQFF. The CDR3 coding sequence is TGTGCCAGCAAAACAGGTCTTGAGCAGTTCTTC. The gene calls are TRBV6-1 and TRBJ2-1, with D perhaps matching TRBD1 (5 bases). Germline assignment: CDR1 MNHNS and CDR2 SASEGT. This CDR3 spans 11 amino acids. V lost 7 bases to trimming and J lost 9 bases, with 10 bases between them.

This clonotype was picked up a small number of times. The chain carries TRBV4-3 and TRBJ1-1; no firm D call. The CDR3 is 13 residues long. Germline V gene lookup returns CDR1 LGHNA and CDR2 YSLEER. The V end was cut by 3 bases, the J end by 3 bases, with 8 bases between. As DNA, the CDR3 is TGCGCCAGCAGCCACGCGGAGGACACTGAAGCTTTCTTT. Translating gives CASSHAEDTEAFF.

This clonotype has only a few counts. The chain uses TRBV2 and TRBJ2-3; TRBD1 is a possible D gene (6 bases). Germline V CDR1 and CDR2: SNHLY, FYNNEI. The CDR3 length is 13 residues. The V and J ends lost 9 bases and 5 bases respectively, with 15 bases between them. CDR3 protein: CARRDNPQDTQYF. For the CDR3, the DNA is TGTGCCAGAAGGGACAATCCCCAAGATACGCAGTATTTT.

The V gene is TRBV24-1, the J gene TRBJ1-1; D uncertain. Germline V gene lookup returns CDR1 KGHDR and CDR2 SFDVKD. This CDR3 region has 13 residues. The V gene lost 4 bases and the J gene lost 0 bases, with 5 bases spanning the gap. CDR3 DNA: TGTGCCACCAGTGACACCTTGAACACTGAAGCTTTCTTT. Translated, it gives CATSDTLNTEAFF.

In nucleotides, the CDR3 is TGTGCCAGCAGCTCGGTCGGGACCCAGCCCCAGCATTTT. As protein: CASSSVGTQPQHF. This chain joins TRBV7-2 and TRBJ1-5; tentative D call: TRBD1 (5 bases). The CDR3 totals 13 residues. Per the germline V gene, CDR1 is SGHTA and CDR2 is FQGNSA. The V end lost 4 bases, the J end lost 7 bases, and 11 bases lay between the germline ends.

The DNA of the CDR3 is TGTGCCAGCAGCGCCCGGACTAGCGGGTACCAAGAGACCCAGTACTTC. This gives the protein CASSARTSGYQETQYF. The V call is TRBV9, the J call TRBJ2-5; 11 bases align to TRBD2. The CDR3 has 16 residues. The ends lost 3 bases at V and 0 bases at J; junction bases unmatched: 4. Looked up from germline, CDR1 is SGDLS and CDR2 is YYNGEE. Full variable domain (rest looked up from reference TRBV9 and TRBJ2-5): DSGVTQTPKHLITATGQRVTLRCSPRSGDLSVYWYQQSLDQGLQFLIQYYNGEERAKGNILERFSAQQFPDLHSELNLSSLELGDSALYFCASSARTSGYQETQYFGPGTRLLVL.

The genes are TRBV25-1 and TRBJ2-7; TRBD2 matches at 8 bases. The CDR3 sequence is 16 residues long. V was pared by 6 bases and J by 3 bases, with 13 bases of the junction left unmatched. Germline V CDR1 and CDR2: MGHDK, SYGVNS. The CDR3: CASSLASAGGGYEQYF. The DNA for the CDR3 is TGTGCCAGCAGCTTAGCGTCGGCGGGGGGCGGCTACGAGCAGTACTTC.

In its sample, this clonotype was seen a few times. V and J are TRBV20-1 and TRBJ2-1, with no clear D. V lost 3 bases and J 0 bases, leaving 9 bases between the germline ends. From germline, CDR1 is DFQATT and CDR2 SNEGSKA (reference sequence). CDR3 length equals 14 residues. The CDR3: CSARSRNSYNEQFF. CDR3 bases: TGCAGTGCTAGGAGTAGGAACTCCTACAATGAGCAGTTCTTC.

The CDR3 bases are TGTGCCAGCAGTCCGGGACAATTCTACGAGCAGTACTTC. Amino acids: CASSPGQFYEQYF. This sequence joins TRBV12-3 or TRBV12-4 and TRBJ2-7; tentatively, D is TRBD1 (6 bases). V was pared by 5 bases and J by 3 bases, with 11 bases between. The CDR3 totals 13 residues.

Regarding this clonotype: A read error may account for a junction end that differs from germline. The V and J genes are TRBV20-1 and TRBJ2-3; no clear D gene. Germline V gene lookup returns CDR1 DFQATT and CDR2 SNEGSKA (reference sequence). CDR3 length equals 13 residues. The CDR3 is CSPRLGVTDTQYF. In DNA form, the CDR3 reads TGCAGTCCTAGGTTGGGTGTCACAGATACGCAGTATTTT.

The V gene is TRBV6-2 or TRBV6-3, the J gene TRBJ2-1; 11 nucleotides align to TRBD2. This CDR3 has 16 residues. Germline CDR1 MNHEY, CDR2 SVGEGT. After removal of 6 bases from V and 3 bases from J, the junction contained 7 bases not matched to a gene. Here the CDR3 reads CASRRRGTSGYNEQFF. CDR3 nucleotide sequence: TGTGCCAGCAGACGACGCGGGACTAGCGGCTACAATGAGCAGTTCTTC.